These T cell receptor beta chains were read from a single sample in a study of blood T cell repertoires in COVID-19. Produced via immunoSEQ multiplex PCR; TCRdb's table is partial and in-frame only. Of about 380,000 clones listed, 81% are singletons. Sequencing used peripheral blood. The receptor set was obtained from a human donor with acute or convalescent COVID-19. The donor label of this sample is uncertain. CDR3s include the opening cysteine and the closing phenylalanine or tryptophan. A D gene is named only where the DNA matches it firmly. Clone size appears in some rows only: once, few, many, or a class for an expanded clone.

TRBV7-9	TRBD2	NA	TRBJ2-1	CASGGGTSVNEQFF	TGTGCCAGCGGTGGGGGGACTAGCGTCAATGAGCAGTTCTTC
TRBV18	NA	NA	TRBJ2-4	CASSKPEGIQYF	TGTGCCAGCTCAAAACCCGAGGGCATTCAGTACTTC
TRBV7-9	TRBD1	NA	TRBJ2-5	CASSLLSRGQGQEAQYF	TGTGCCAGCAGCTTATTGTCTCGGGGACAGGGGCAAGAGGCCCAGTACTTC
TRBV27	NA	NA	TRBJ2-3	CASGILAPITVDTQYF	TGTGCCAGCGGAATCCTAGCCCCGATAACAGTAGATACGCAGTATTTT
TRBV2	TRBD2	NA	TRBJ2-5	CASSEDRGEGTQYF	TGTGCCAGCAGTGAGGATCGTGGGGAGGGGACCCAGTACTTC
TRBV7-9	NA	NA	TRBJ1-1	CASSLQDARGMNTEAFF	TGTGCCAGCAGCTTACAGGATGCCAGGGGCATGAACACTGAAGCTTTCTTT
TRBV18	TRBD1	NA	TRBJ2-1	CASSQTGSDEQFF	TGTGCCAGCTCACAGACAGGGTCTGATGAGCAGTTCTTC
TRBV11-2	TRBD1	NA	TRBJ2-2	CASSLEGQGAGELFF	TGTGCCAGCAGCTTAGAAGGACAGGGAGCCGGGGAGCTGTTTTTT
TRBV6-1	NA	NA	TRBJ1-2	CASSEESVGNYGYTF	TGTGCCAGCAGTGAAGAGAGCGTAGGAAACTATGGCTACACCTTC
TRBV4-2	TRBD2	NA	TRBJ2-5	CASSQLPSGVEGTQYF	TGTGCCAGCAGCCAATTGCCTAGCGGGGTTGAGGGGACCCAGTACTTC
TRBV6-5	NA	few	TRBJ2-5	CASSSTRETQYF	TGTGCCAGCAGTAGTACTAGAGAGACCCAGTACTTC
TRBV5-1	TRBD1	NA	TRBJ2-7	CASSQDRGAYEQYF	TGCGCCAGCAGCCAGGACAGGGGGGCCTACGAGCAGTACTTC
TRBV2	TRBD1	NA	TRBJ1-1	CASSDQGAVTEAFF	TGTGCCAGCAGTGATCAGGGGGCGGTCACTGAAGCTTTCTTT
TRBV6-5	TRBD1	NA	TRBJ1-2	CASRRTGALDGYTF	TGTGCCAGCAGGAGGACAGGGGCCCTTGATGGCTACACCTTC
TRBV7-8	TRBD1	NA	TRBJ1-5	CASGQGATRYSNQPQHF	TGTGCCAGCGGCCAGGGGGCTACTCGATATAGCAATCAGCCCCAGCATTTT
TRBV3-1/TRBV3-2	NA	NA	TRBJ2-2	CASSQRRWTTRYGELFF	TGTGCCAGCAGCCAGCGTCGTTGGACTACACGGTACGGGGAGCTGTTTTTT
TRBV9	TRBD2	NA	TRBJ2-1	CASGLARNEQFF	TGTGCCAGCGGACTAGCGAGGAATGAGCAGTTCTTC
TRBV30	TRBD1	NA	TRBJ1-4	CAWSVGTGKGELFF	TGTGCCTGGAGTGTGGGGACAGGGAAGGGAGAACTGTTTTTT
TRBV28	NA	few	TRBJ2-7	CASSLGGNSYEQYF	TGTGCCAGCAGTTTAGGGGGGAACTCCTACGAGCAGTACTTC
TRBV7-2	TRBD1	NA	TRBJ1-5	CASSPYTGGFQPQHF	TGTGCCAGCAGCCCCTATACAGGGGGCTTTCAGCCCCAGCATTTT
TRBV2	NA	few	TRBJ2-7	CASTLYLGQTEQYF	TGTGCCAGCACCTTATATCTGGGGCAGACGGAGCAGTACTTC
TRBV20-1	NA	NA	TRBJ1-2	CSASHFYGYTF	TGCAGTGCTAGCCATTTCTATGGCTACACCTTC
TRBV11-2	NA	NA	TRBJ2-3	CASSFSVDTQYF	TGTGCCAGCAGCTTTAGCGTCGATACGCAGTATTTT
TRBV27	NA	NA	TRBJ1-3	CASSSGAIRNTIYF	TGTGCCAGCAGTTCAGGGGCCATTCGAAACACCATATATTTT
TRBV4-1	NA	once	TRBJ2-7	CASSQDLGAREQYF	TGCGCCAGCAGCCAAGATCTCGGAGCGCGGGAGCAGTACTTC
TRBV27	TRBD2	NA	TRBJ2-7	CASSRVPGLSYEQYF	TGTGCCAGCAGCCGCGTTCCGGGACTATCCTACGAGCAGTACTTC
TRBV6-1	NA	NA	TRBJ1-1	CASSDSYWGRTEAFF	TGTGCCAGCAGTGATAGTTATTGGGGGCGGACTGAAGCTTTCTTT
TRBV28	NA	NA	TRBJ1-1	CASSYVAFEAFF	TGTGCCAGCAGTTACGTGGCCTTTGAAGCTTTCTTT
TRBV15	TRBD1	NA	TRBJ1-2	CATSRGDRQLYGYTF	TGTGCCACCAGCAGAGGGGACAGGCAACTCTATGGCTACACCTTC
TRBV24-1	NA	NA	TRBJ1-3	CATSARGGNTIYF	TGTGCCACCAGTGCCAGGGGCGGGAACACCATATATTTT
TRBV18	NA	NA	TRBJ1-4	CASSGPARDTAKLFF	TGTGCCAGCTCAGGACCTGCGAGGGATACGGCAAAACTGTTTTTT
TRBV5-4	NA	NA	TRBJ2-1	CASSLDPRSNEQFF	TGTGCCAGCAGCTTGGATCCTAGGAGCAATGAGCAGTTCTTC
TRBV28	TRBD1	NA	TRBJ1-1	CASRRRGLGGTEAFF	TGTGCCAGCAGACGCAGGGGGCTCGGAGGGACTGAAGCTTTCTTT
TRBV3-1/TRBV3-2	NA	NA	TRBJ1-1	CASSWHAGSRVNTEAFF	TGTGCCAGCAGTTGGCACGCTGGGTCCAGGGTGAACACTGAAGCTTTCTTT
TRBV28	TRBD1	NA	TRBJ1-2	CASTRGQGRYGYTF	TGTGCCAGCACCCGAGGACAGGGACGCTATGGCTACACCTTC
TRBV18	TRBD1	NA	TRBJ1-2	CASSAGQDYYGYTF	TGTGCCAGCTCAGCGGGACAGGATTATTATGGCTACACCTTC
TRBV5-1	TRBD2	NA	TRBJ2-3	CASSLGSGVDTQYF	TGCGCCAGCAGCTTGGGAAGCGGGGTGGATACGCAGTATTTT